This T cell receptor (beta chain) was profiled in a study of beta chain features in type 1 diabetes. CD4+ naive, central memory, regulatory and stem cell-like memory subsets were isolated by sorting on CD45RO/CCR7/CD25/CD127/CD95/CD27. Sorting gave populations that all exceeded 95% purity. Expressed TCRB transcripts were sequenced after all isolated RNA was converted to cDNA. TCRdb's copy holds only in-frame clones and misses some; the assay was immunoSEQ multiplex PCR. The sample has 900,000 or so clones; roughly a sixth are singletons. Study-level findings and limits: TCRB repertoires of naive, central memory and Treg cells appeared more similar among patients than among healthy donors. In type 1 diabetes patients, VDJ junctions had fewer insertions; deletions at these junctions were more frequent.

This clone was recorded a few times. The antigen is unknown. In the same sample, other DNA sequences code for this CDR3. The source is a woman aged 18-30 years in good health. The sequencing input was naive CD4+ T cells from blood.

Here the CDR3 reads CASSLDAYEQYF. The DNA for the CDR3 is TGTGCCAGCAGCTTGGACGCCTACGAGCAGTACTTC. J is TRBJ2-7 and V is TRBV5-6; the D is unclear. The CDR3 is 12 amino acids. V lost 0 bases and J 2 bases, leaving 3 bases between the germline ends. Germline values: CDR1 SGHDT, CDR2 YYEEEE.